A selection of T cell receptor beta chains follows, all from one sample in a study of follicular helper T cells after annual influenza vaccination. Here immunoSEQ multiplex PCR was the method, and the copy in TCRdb shows in-frame clones only, minus some. The sample carries 2,000 to 2,500 clones, approximately 88% recorded once. Here the sequenced sample was CXCR5+ CD38- circulating T follicular helper cells from blood, taken 7 days after influenza vaccination. The receptors here all came from an adult who received the influenza vaccine. Each CDR3 is given with its conserved first and last residue. A D gene is named only where the DNA matches it firmly. Only some rows state a clone size, as once, few, many or a class for expanded clones.

j_gene: TRBJ1-3; abundance: .; v_gene: TRBV9; d_gene: .; CDR3aa: CASSRAGTTGNTIYF; CDR3nt: TGTGCCAGCAGCCGGGCCGGGACGACCGGAAACACCATATATTTT
j_gene: TRBJ1-1; abundance: .; v_gene: TRBV19; d_gene: .; CDR3aa: CASSISAKNTEAFF; CDR3nt: TGTGCCAGTAGTATAAGCGCTAAGAACACTGAAGCTTTCTTT
j_gene: TRBJ2-2; abundance: .; v_gene: TRBV6-5; d_gene: .; CDR3aa: CASSYSGSRVELFF; CDR3nt: TGTGCCAGCAGTTACTCGGGATCTCGGGTGGAGCTGTTTTTT
j_gene: TRBJ1-5; abundance: .; v_gene: TRBV7-8; d_gene: .; CDR3aa: CASSLDPTAQPQHF; CDR3nt: TGTGCCAGCAGCTTAGACCCGACGGCGCAGCCCCAGCATTTT
j_gene: TRBJ2-1; abundance: .; v_gene: TRBV5-8; d_gene: TRBD2; CDR3aa: CASSRPLAGGLNEQFF; CDR3nt: TGTGCCAGCAGCCGCCCTCTAGCGGGGGGGCTCAATGAGCAGTTCTTC
j_gene: TRBJ1-2; abundance: few; v_gene: TRBV19; d_gene: .; CDR3aa: CASGMERGGYGYTF; CDR3nt: TGTGCCAGTGGGATGGAGCGGGGTGGCTATGGCTACACCTTC
j_gene: TRBJ1-5; abundance: once; v_gene: TRBV4-1; d_gene: .; CDR3aa: CASSRQGQSNQPQHF; CDR3nt: TGCGCCAGCAGCCGACAAGGACAGAGCAATCAGCCCCAGCATTTT
j_gene: TRBJ2-7; abundance: .; v_gene: TRBV5-6; d_gene: TRBD1; CDR3aa: CASSFDRGQYF; CDR3nt: TGTGCCAGCAGCTTCGACAGGGGGCAGTACTTC
j_gene: TRBJ2-5; abundance: .; v_gene: TRBV2; d_gene: TRBD2; CDR3aa: CASSPSFSGAKETQYF; CDR3nt: TGTGCCAGCAGTCCATCTTTTAGCGGGGCAAAAGAGACCCAGTACTTC
j_gene: TRBJ1-1; abundance: .; v_gene: TRBV7-2; d_gene: TRBD1; CDR3aa: CASSLAGTGRIEAFF; CDR3nt: TGTGCCAGCAGCTTAGCCGGGACAGGGCGGATCGAAGCTTTCTTT